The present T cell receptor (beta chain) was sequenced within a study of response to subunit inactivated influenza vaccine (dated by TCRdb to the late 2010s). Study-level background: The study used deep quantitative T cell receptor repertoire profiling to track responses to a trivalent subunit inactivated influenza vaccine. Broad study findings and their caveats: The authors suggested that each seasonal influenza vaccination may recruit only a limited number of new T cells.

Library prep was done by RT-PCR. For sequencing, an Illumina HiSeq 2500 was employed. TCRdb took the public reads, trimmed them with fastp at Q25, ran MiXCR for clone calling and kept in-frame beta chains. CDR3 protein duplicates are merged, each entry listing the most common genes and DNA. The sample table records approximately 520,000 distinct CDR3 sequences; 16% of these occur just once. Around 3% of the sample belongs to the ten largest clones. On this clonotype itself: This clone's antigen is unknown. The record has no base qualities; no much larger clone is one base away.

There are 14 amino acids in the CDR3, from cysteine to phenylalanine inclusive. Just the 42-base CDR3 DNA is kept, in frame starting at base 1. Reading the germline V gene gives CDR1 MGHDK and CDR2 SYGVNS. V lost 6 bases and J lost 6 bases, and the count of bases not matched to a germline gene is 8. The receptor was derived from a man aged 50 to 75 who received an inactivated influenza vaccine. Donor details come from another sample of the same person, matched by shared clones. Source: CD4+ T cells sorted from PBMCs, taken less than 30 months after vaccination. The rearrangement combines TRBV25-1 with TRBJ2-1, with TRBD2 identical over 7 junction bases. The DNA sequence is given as TGTGCCAGCAGCGTGGGAGGGATAGGCAATGAGCAGTTCTTC. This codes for CASSVGGIGNEQFF.